Following are 4 T cell receptor beta chains from one sample sequenced in a study of cytomegalovirus exposure and HLA in healthy donors. PCR used 60 Vbeta primers and 13 Jbeta primers. Data came from immunoSEQ multiplex PCR; TCRdb stores just in-frame clones and leaves some out. The sample yields about 170,000 clones, less than 80% seen once. Sequencing used PBMCs. These TCRs come from a man aged 40-50 years in good health and CMV-seronegative.

The V and J genes are TRBV19 and TRBJ2-5; D may be TRBD1 (6 bases). V was clipped by 3 bases and J by 7 bases, with 12 bases between them. The germline gives CDR1 LNHDA, CDR2 SQIVND (reference sequence). The CDR3 length is 13 residues. CDR3 in amino acids: CASSIGSTGTQYF. In DNA, the CDR3 is TGTGCCAGTAGTATCGGGTCGACAGGGACCCAGTACTTC.

The V and J genes are TRBV7-6 and TRBJ2-1; tentative D call: TRBD2 (5 bases). The germline gives CDR1 SGHVS, CDR2 FNYEAQ. V lost 2 bases and J lost 0, with 11 bases in between. The CDR3 has 16 residues. CDR3 in DNA: TGTGCCAGCAGCTTAAGAGGGAGCAACTCCTACAATGAGCAGTTCTTC. Translated, it gives CASSLRGSNSYNEQFF.

The CDR3 protein is CASSQRTGLNEQYF. In nucleotides, the CDR3 is TGTGCCAGTAGTCAGCGGACAGGGTTGAACGAGCAGTACTTC. V is TRBV19 and J is TRBJ2-5, with 8 nucleotides matching TRBD1. Matching the DNA end better, TRBJ2-7 makes the J call doubtful. Germline V gene sequence: CDR1 LNHDA, CDR2 SQIVND (reference sequence). This CDR3 has 14 residues.

This clone was picked up a small number of times. The chain uses TRBV28 and TRBJ1-1; TRBD1 is a possible D gene (5 bases). Deletions cut 5 bases from V and 5 bases from J, with 15 bases between. The germline V gene encodes CDR1 MDHEN and CDR2 SYDVKM. This CDR3 region has 14 residues. The CDR3 here is CASSAPGRRTEAFF. The CDR3 region has the DNA TGTGCCAGCAGTGCCCCAGGGCGTCGGACTGAAGCTTTCTTT.